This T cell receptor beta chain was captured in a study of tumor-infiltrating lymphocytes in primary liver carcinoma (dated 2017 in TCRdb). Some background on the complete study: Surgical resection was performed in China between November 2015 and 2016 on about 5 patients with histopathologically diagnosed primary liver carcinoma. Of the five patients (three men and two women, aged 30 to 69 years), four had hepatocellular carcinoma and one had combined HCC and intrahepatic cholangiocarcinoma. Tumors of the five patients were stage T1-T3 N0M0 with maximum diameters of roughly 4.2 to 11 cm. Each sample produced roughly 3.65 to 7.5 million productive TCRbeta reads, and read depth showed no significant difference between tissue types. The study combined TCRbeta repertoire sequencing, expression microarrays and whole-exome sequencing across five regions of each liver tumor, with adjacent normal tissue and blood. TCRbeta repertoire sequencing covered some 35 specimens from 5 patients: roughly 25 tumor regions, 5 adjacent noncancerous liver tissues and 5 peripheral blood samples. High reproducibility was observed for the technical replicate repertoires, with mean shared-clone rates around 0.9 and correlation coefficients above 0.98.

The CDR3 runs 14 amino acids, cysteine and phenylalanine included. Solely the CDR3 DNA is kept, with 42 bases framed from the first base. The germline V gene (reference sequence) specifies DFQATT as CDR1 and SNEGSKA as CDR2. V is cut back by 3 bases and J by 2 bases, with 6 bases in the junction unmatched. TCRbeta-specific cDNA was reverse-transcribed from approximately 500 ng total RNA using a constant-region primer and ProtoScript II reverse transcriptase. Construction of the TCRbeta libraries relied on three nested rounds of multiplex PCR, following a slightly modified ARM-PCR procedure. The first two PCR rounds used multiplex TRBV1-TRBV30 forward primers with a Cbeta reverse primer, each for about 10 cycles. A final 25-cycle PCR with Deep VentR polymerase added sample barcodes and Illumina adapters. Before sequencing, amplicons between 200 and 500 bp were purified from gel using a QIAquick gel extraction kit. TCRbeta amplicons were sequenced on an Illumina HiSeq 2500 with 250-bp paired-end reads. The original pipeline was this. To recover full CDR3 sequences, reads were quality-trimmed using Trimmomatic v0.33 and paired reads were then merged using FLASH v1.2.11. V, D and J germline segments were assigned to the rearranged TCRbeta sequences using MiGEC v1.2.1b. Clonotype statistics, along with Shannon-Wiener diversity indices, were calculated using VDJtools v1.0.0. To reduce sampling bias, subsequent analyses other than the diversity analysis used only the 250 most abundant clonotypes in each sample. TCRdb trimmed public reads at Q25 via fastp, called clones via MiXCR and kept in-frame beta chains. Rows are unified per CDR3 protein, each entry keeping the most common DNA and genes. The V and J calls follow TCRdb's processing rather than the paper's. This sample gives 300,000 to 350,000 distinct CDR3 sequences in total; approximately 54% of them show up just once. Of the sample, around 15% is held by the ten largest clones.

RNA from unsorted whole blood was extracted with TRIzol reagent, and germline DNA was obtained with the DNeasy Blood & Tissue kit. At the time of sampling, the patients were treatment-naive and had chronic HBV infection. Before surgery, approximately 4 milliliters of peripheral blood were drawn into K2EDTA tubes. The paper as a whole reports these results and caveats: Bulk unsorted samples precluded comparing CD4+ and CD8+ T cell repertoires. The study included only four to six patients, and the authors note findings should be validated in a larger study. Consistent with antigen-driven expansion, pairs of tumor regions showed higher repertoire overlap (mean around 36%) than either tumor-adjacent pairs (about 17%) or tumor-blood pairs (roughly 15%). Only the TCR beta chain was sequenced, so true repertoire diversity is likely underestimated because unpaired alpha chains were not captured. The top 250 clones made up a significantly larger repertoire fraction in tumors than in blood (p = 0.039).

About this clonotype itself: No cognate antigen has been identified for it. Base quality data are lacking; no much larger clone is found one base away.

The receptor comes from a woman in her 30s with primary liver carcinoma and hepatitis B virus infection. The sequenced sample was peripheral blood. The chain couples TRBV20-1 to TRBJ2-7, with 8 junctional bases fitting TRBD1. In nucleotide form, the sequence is TGCAGTGCTAGCGCAGGGGGACAGGCCTACGAGCAGTACTTC. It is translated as CSASAGGQAYEQYF.